The 9 T cell receptor beta chains below were found in one sample sequenced in a study of blood T cell repertoires in COVID-19. Profiling relied on immunoSEQ multiplex PCR, and the TCRdb table lists in-frame clones only, not all of them. This table has some 140,000 clones, around 89% appearing once. Sequenced input: peripheral blood. The receptors stem from a man between 65 and 85 years old with active COVID-19.

The chain has TRBV14 and TRBJ1-1, with D possibly matching TRBD1 (5 bases). V was trimmed by 0 bases and J by 9 bases, leaving 11 bases between them. Germline-derived CDR1 and CDR2 are SGHDN and FVKESK. This CDR3 comprises 13 residues. CDR3 loop: CASSQDLRGKAFF. In DNA form, the CDR3 reads TGTGCCAGCAGCCAAGATCTTAGGGGTAAAGCTTTCTTT.

The chain links TRBV7-9 to TRBJ2-2; TRBD1 matches 7 bases. The CDR3 consists of 16 residues. The germline gives CDR1 SEHNR, CDR2 FQNEAQ (reference sequence). The V gene end was trimmed by 5 bases and the J gene end by 4 bases; junction bases not matched to a gene: 10. The CDR3 DNA follows: TGTGCCAGCAGCCCCCCCGGCCCAGGGGGCACCGGGGAGCTGTTTTTT. This sequence encodes CASSPPGPGGTGELFF.

A remark on this clone: This sample includes further DNA sequences coding for the same CDR3. This CDR3 reads CSVRQGQETQYF. DNA for the CDR3: TGCAGCGTTCGACAGGGTCAAGAGACCCAGTACTTC. The chain carries TRBV29-1 and TRBJ2-5; the match to TRBD1 covers 7 bases. The CDR3 loop spans 12 amino acids. Germline V CDR1 and CDR2: SQVTM, ANQGSEA. J gave up 2 bases and V 5 bases, and 2 bases lay outside the gene matches.

V is TRBV5-1 and J is TRBJ1-1, with a possible D match to TRBD1 (5 bases). The germline V and J ends were trimmed by 1 base and 3 bases, with 13 bases remaining between them. Per germline, CDR1 SGHRS and CDR2 YFSETQ. The CDR3 is 15 residues long. The CDR3 DNA sequence: TGCGCCAGCAGCTTGACAGGTACGAAGGACACTGAAGCTTTCTTT. Protein: CASSLTGTKDTEAFF.

The chain carries TRBV15 and TRBJ1-2; D is undetermined. Germline V gene data show CDR1 as LNHNV and CDR2 as YYDKDF (reference sequence). The length of the CDR3 is 14 residues. The V end was cut by 3 bases, the J end by 6 bases, with 14 bases between. The chain's CDR3 is CATSRTPGVDGYTF. DNA of the CDR3: TGTGCCACCAGCAGGACCCCGGGAGTGGATGGCTACACCTTC.

The chain carries TRBV7-2 and TRBJ1-1; 9 bases match TRBD1. CDR3 size: 13 residues. V shed 5 bases, J shed 6 bases, and the junction held 4 bases outside the gene matches. Germline V CDR1 and CDR2: SGHTA, FQGNSA. CDR3: CASSVTGGAEAFF. For the CDR3, the DNA is TGTGCCAGCAGCGTTACAGGGGGCGCTGAAGCTTTCTTT. The full variable domain, its missing parts supplied by reference TRBV7-2 and TRBJ1-1, is GAGVSQSPSNKVTEKGKDVELRCDPISGHTALYWYRQSLGQGLEFLIYFQGNSAPDKSGLPSDRFSAERTGGSVSTLTIQRTQQEDSAVYLCASSVTGGAEAFFGQGTRLTVV.

This chain joins TRBV7-2 and TRBJ2-3, with D possibly TRBD2 on 6 matching bases. Germline-derived CDR1 and CDR2 are SGHTA and FQGNSA. The CDR3 contains 13 residues. The germline V and J ends were trimmed by 5 bases and 6 bases, with 12 bases remaining between them. The CDR3 loop reads CASSRLGVDTQYF. In DNA form, the CDR3 reads TGTGCCAGCAGCCGACTAGGGGTGGATACGCAGTATTTT.

This clone was detected only once. The chain uses TRBV27 and TRBJ2-1; TRBD2 agrees at 7 bases. V lost 2 bases, J lost 6 bases, and 1 base stayed unmatched. The CDR3 has 13 residues. Germline CDR1 and CDR2: MNHEY and SMNVEV (reference sequence). The CDR3 nucleotides read TGTGCCAGCAGTTTAAGGGAGGGCAATGAGCAGTTCTTC. Protein: CASSLREGNEQFF.

The J gene is TRBJ2-1, the V gene TRBV19, with D possibly TRBD2 on 6 matching bases. Germline V CDR1 and CDR2: LNHDA, SQIVND (reference sequence). This CDR3 comprises 12 residues. V gave up 11 bases and J gave up 5 bases, with 13 bases separating them. CDR3 bases: TGTGCCGTCTCCGGGAGTAACAATGAGCAGTTCTTC. This gives the protein CAVSGSNNEQFF.